This T cell receptor beta chain was recorded in a study of T cell clonality in common variable immunodeficiency. This table comes from immunoSEQ multiplex PCR, and its TCRdb copy is limited to in-frame clones, with some not included. The sample lists 35,000 or so clones, none appearing once, the ten largest making up around 0.87%. This clone appeared many times. At one end the junction does not follow the germline gene, possibly because of a read error. The read stops 3 residues short of the end of the CDR3; the missing end is completed from the germline J gene. This CDR3 region has 16 residues. Germline CDR1 reads LGHNA; CDR2 reads YNFKEQ.

The sequenced material came from peripheral blood mononuclear cells. The TCR comes from a person aged 18-69 years in good health. The chain carries TRBV4-2 and TRBJ1-2; D is undetermined. CDR3 DNA (partial): TGCGCCAGCAGCCAAGATACGAGCGGTACGGGCCACGGC. Its protein product is CASSQDTSGTGHG. The full CDR3 protein is CASSQDTSGTGHGYTF.